This TCR beta chain stems from a study of blood T cells in healthy people across ages. The use of a sample-barcoded 5' primer and a J-beta primer mix characterized a second PCR of roughly 6 to 11 cycles. TCRdb reprocessed the 5' RACE reads via MiXCR and lists one record per CDR3 protein. Altogether around 1.5 million distinct CDR3 sequences are present, approximately 59% being singletons, with the ten largest covering approximately 7%. This clonotype appeared a few times. The V end lost 7 bases, the J end lost 0 bases, and 4 bases lay between the germline ends. This CDR3 contains 12 residues. The germline V gene has CDR1 MGHDK and CDR2 SYGVNS.

The V gene is TRBV25-1, the J gene TRBJ2-1; the D is unclear. Sample: blood. The clonotype comes from a man younger than 35 in good health. The CDR3 loop reads CASMGSYNEQFF. The CDR3 nucleotides read TGTGCCAGCATGGGCTCCTACAATGAGCAGTTCTTC.